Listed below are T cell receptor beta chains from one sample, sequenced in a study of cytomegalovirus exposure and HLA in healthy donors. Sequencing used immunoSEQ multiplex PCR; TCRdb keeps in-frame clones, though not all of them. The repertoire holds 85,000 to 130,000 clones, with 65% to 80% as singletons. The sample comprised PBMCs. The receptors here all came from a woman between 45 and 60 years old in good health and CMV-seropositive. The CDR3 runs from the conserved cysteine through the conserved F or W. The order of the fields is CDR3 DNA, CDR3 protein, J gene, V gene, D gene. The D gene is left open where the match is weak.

cdr3_nt: TGTGCCAGCAGTGAGGACAGGTATGGCTACACCTTC
cdr3_aa: CASSEDRYGYTF
j_call: TRBJ1-2
v_call: TRBV28
d_call: TRBD1

cdr3_nt: TGTGCCAGCAGTCTCCAGGGCCTCCCCACAGATACGCAGTATTTT
cdr3_aa: CASSLQGLPTDTQYF
j_call: TRBJ2-3
v_call: TRBV28
d_call: -

cdr3_nt: TGTGCCAGCAGCCAAGATGCCGTAGGGGGGGGTACGCAGTATTTT
cdr3_aa: CASSQDAVGGGTQYF
j_call: TRBJ2-3
v_call: TRBV4-2
d_call: -

cdr3_nt: TGTGCCAGCAGCTTAGCGCAGGGGGTCACTGAAGCTTTCTTT
cdr3_aa: CASSLAQGVTEAFF
j_call: TRBJ1-1
v_call: TRBV7-8
d_call: TRBD1

cdr3_nt: TGCAGCGTTGTGGCGGGAGGGGACACTGAAGCTTTCTTT
cdr3_aa: CSVVAGGDTEAFF
j_call: TRBJ1-1
v_call: TRBV29-1
d_call: -

cdr3_nt: TGTGCCAGCTCACCACCGAAGCGGGGCACAGATACGCAGTATTTT
cdr3_aa: CASSPPKRGTDTQYF
j_call: TRBJ2-3
v_call: TRBV18
d_call: -

cdr3_nt: TGTGCCAGCAGCCCCAATACGGGCACCGGGGAGCTGTTTTTT
cdr3_aa: CASSPNTGTGELFF
j_call: TRBJ2-2
v_call: TRBV4-2
d_call: -

cdr3_nt: TGTGCCAGCAGCTACGGAGGTGGGCCGAGCACCGGGGAGCTGTTTTTT
cdr3_aa: CASSYGGGPSTGELFF
j_call: TRBJ2-2
v_call: TRBV5-4
d_call: -

cdr3_nt: TGTGCCAGCAGCTCGCGGGGGGGCCTCAGGGAGCAGTACTTC
cdr3_aa: CASSSRGGLREQYF
j_call: TRBJ2-7
v_call: TRBV7-2
d_call: TRBD2

cdr3_nt: TGTGCCAGCAGCGTAGAAGGGGTTCACACTGAAGCTTTCTTT
cdr3_aa: CASSVEGVHTEAFF
j_call: TRBJ1-1
v_call: TRBV9
d_call: -

cdr3_nt: TGTGCCAGCAGCTCTACCGGGTCCAAGGGGGAGACCCAGTACTTC
cdr3_aa: CASSSTGSKGETQYF
j_call: TRBJ2-5
v_call: TRBV7-6
d_call: -

cdr3_nt: TGTGCCAGCCCACCGCGACAGCTCAGCTCCTATAATTCACCCCTCCACTTT
cdr3_aa: CASPPRQLSSYNSPLHF
j_call: TRBJ1-6
v_call: TRBV18
d_call: -

cdr3_nt: TGTGCCAGCAGCTTGGTTGCGGGGGGCTCCTACGAGCAGTACTTC
cdr3_aa: CASSLVAGGSYEQYF
j_call: TRBJ2-7
v_call: TRBV5-4
d_call: TRBD2

cdr3_nt: TGTGCCAGCAGGCCCCCCGGGACAATGAACACTGAAGCTTTCTTT
cdr3_aa: CASRPPGTMNTEAFF
j_call: TRBJ1-1
v_call: TRBV28
d_call: -

cdr3_nt: TGCGCCAGCCCGTCTCGGGGAAAAACCCAAGAGACCCAGTACTTC
cdr3_aa: CASPSRGKTQETQYF
j_call: TRBJ2-5
v_call: TRBV10-1
d_call: -

cdr3_nt: TGTGCCAGCAGCCCACACCAGGGATATTATGGCTACACCTTC
cdr3_aa: CASSPHQGYYGYTF
j_call: TRBJ1-2
v_call: TRBV14
d_call: -

cdr3_nt: TGCGCCAGCAGCTCACGGACAGGGGCTGACACTGAAGCTTTCTTT
cdr3_aa: CASSSRTGADTEAFF
j_call: TRBJ1-1
v_call: TRBV5-1
d_call: TRBD1

cdr3_nt: TGTGCCTGGACCCCCCGTACAGACGAGCAGTACTTC
cdr3_aa: CAWTPRTDEQYF
j_call: TRBJ2-7
v_call: TRBV30
d_call: -

cdr3_nt: TGTGCCAGCAGCGCGCGGGGGTGGTGGAATGAGCAGTTCTTC
cdr3_aa: CASSARGWWNEQFF
j_call: TRBJ2-1
v_call: TRBV27
d_call: TRBD2

cdr3_nt: TGTGCCAGCAGCGTAGACCAGGGGGCAACTAATGAAAAACTGTTTTTT
cdr3_aa: CASSVDQGATNEKLFF
j_call: TRBJ1-4
v_call: TRBV9
d_call: TRBD1

cdr3_nt: TGTGCCAGCAGCACTAGAGAGGGACAACGATATGGCTACACCTTC
cdr3_aa: CASSTREGQRYGYTF
j_call: TRBJ1-2
v_call: TRBV9
d_call: -